A selection of T cell receptor beta chains follows, all from one sample in a study of cytomegalovirus exposure and HLA in healthy donors. Repertoires were generated with immunoSEQ multiplex PCR, while TCRdb's copy carries only in-frame clones and drops some. Counted here are about 120,000 clones, 75% to 80% occurring once; the ten biggest clones make up 3.3%. Material: PBMCs. Receptor source: a woman between 25 and 40 years old in good health and CMV-seropositive. Each CDR3 is given with its conserved first and last residue. Each record gives: D gene, clone size, V gene, J gene, CDR3 protein, CDR3 DNA. D genes are given only for firm matches. Clone size is not always given. Where it is, it says once, few, many or a class for expanded clones.

-	-	TRBV4-3	TRBJ2-1	CASSQVLGTSADEQFF	TGCGCCAGCAGCCAAGTTTTGGGCACCTCAGCGGATGAGCAGTTCTTC
-	once	TRBV6-1	TRBJ2-7	CASSERPGPSYEQYF	TGTGCCAGCAGTGAGAGACCGGGTCCCTCTTACGAGCAGTACTTC
TRBD2	-	TRBV9	TRBJ2-1	CASSASGGLSSYNEQFF	TGTGCCAGCAGCGCCAGCGGGGGGCTTAGCTCCTACAATGAGCAGTTCTTC
-	-	TRBV27	TRBJ2-7	CASSFGVGLWDEQYF	TGTGCCAGCAGTTTCGGGGTAGGTCTGTGGGACGAGCAGTACTTC
TRBD2	-	TRBV4-3	TRBJ2-3	CASSPIAGGGNTQYF	TGCGCCAGCAGCCCGATAGCGGGGGGTGGAAATACGCAGTATTTT
-	-	TRBV6-1	TRBJ2-5	CASRRAREETQYF	TGTGCCAGCAGGAGAGCCAGGGAAGAGACCCAGTACTTC
TRBD2	-	TRBV6-1	TRBJ2-1	CASSDEVGGSSYNEQFF	TGTGCCAGCAGTGATGAGGTCGGGGGGTCGTCCTACAATGAGCAGTTCTTC
-	-	TRBV7-8	TRBJ2-3	CASSPRQGRGDTQYF	TGTGCCAGCAGCCCAAGACAGGGCCGGGGGGATACGCAGTATTTT
-	few	TRBV4-1	TRBJ2-3	CASSQEALGGLYF	TGCGCCAGCAGCCAAGAAGCCCTTGGAGGCCTGTATTTT
-	-	TRBV6-1	TRBJ1-2	CASLGRANYGYTF	TGTGCCAGCCTCGGCCGGGCTAACTATGGCTACACCTTC
TRBD1	-	TRBV7-9	TRBJ2-2	CASSLGTGNTGELFF	TGTGCCAGCAGCTTAGGGACAGGGAACACCGGGGAGCTGTTTTTT
TRBD1	-	TRBV4-2	TRBJ1-3	CASSQDRDRGRNTIYF	TGTGCCAGCAGCCAAGATCGGGACAGGGGGAGAAACACCATATATTTT
TRBD1	once	TRBV10-3	TRBJ2-7	CAISTGPEEQYF	TGTGCCATATCGACAGGGCCCGAGGAGCAGTACTTC
TRBD1	few	TRBV11-2	TRBJ2-7	CASSLEGGQGSHF	TGTGCCAGCAGCTTAGAGGGGGGACAGGGCTCCCACTTC
-	-	TRBV28	TRBJ1-3	CASRRSGGSGNTIYF	TGTGCCAGCAGACGATCCGGGGGTTCTGGAAACACCATATATTTT
TRBD1	-	TRBV2	TRBJ1-2	CASIRGRNYGYTF	TGTGCCAGCATAAGGGGGCGCAACTATGGCTACACCTTC
-	-	TRBV27	TRBJ2-2	CASSNSVRTGELFF	TGTGCCAGCAGCAATTCAGTTCGCACCGGGGAGCTGTTTTTT
-	-	TRBV2	TRBJ2-5	CASSHPGQGFSQETQYF	TGTGCCAGCAGTCACCCGGGGCAGGGGTTCTCGCAAGAGACCCAGTACTTC
TRBD2	-	TRBV4-2	TRBJ2-3	CASSQGPSGGTDTQYF	TGTGCCAGCAGCCAAGGTCCTAGCGGGGGCACAGATACGCAGTATTTT
TRBD1	-	TRBV18	TRBJ2-7	CASSPSSGQTYEQYF	TGTGCCAGCTCACCATCTTCGGGACAGACCTACGAGCAGTACTTC
TRBD2	-	TRBV4-2	TRBJ2-5	CASSLRSSSGEETQYF	TGTGCCAGCAGCCTACGATCCTCTAGCGGGGAAGAGACCCAGTACTTC
-	-	TRBV27	TRBJ1-1	CASSLTRNTEAFF	TGTGCCAGCAGCCTGACAAGGAACACTGAAGCTTTCTTT
TRBD2	-	TRBV9	TRBJ2-1	CASSTTGTSRNPQFF	TGTGCCAGCAGCACAACCGGGACTAGCAGAAATCCACAGTTCTTC
TRBD2	few	TRBV27	TRBJ2-1	CASTLDRLAATNEQFF	TGTGCCAGCACTTTAGATCGACTAGCGGCAACAAATGAGCAGTTCTTC
-	-	TRBV5-1	TRBJ2-2	CASSSSGGQNTGELFF	TGCGCCAGCAGCTCCTCCGGGGGGCAAAACACCGGGGAGCTGTTTTTT
TRBD2	-	TRBV7-8	TRBJ2-7	CASSWEGWEQYF	TGTGCCAGCAGCTGGGAGGGATGGGAGCAGTACTTC
-	-	TRBV5-1	TRBJ2-5	CASSNTGSEETQYF	TGCGCCAGCAGCAATACAGGGTCCGAAGAGACCCAGTACTTC